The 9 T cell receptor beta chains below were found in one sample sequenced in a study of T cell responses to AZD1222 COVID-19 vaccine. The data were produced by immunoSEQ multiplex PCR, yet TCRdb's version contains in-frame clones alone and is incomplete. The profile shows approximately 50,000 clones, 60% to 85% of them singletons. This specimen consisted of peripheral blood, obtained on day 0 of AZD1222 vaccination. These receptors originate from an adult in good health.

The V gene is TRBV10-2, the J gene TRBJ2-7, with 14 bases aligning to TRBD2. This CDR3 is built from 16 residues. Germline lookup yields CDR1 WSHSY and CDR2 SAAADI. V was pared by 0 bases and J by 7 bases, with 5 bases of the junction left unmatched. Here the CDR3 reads CASSESPGLAGDEQYF. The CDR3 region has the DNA TGCGCCAGCAGTGAGTCGCCGGGACTAGCGGGAGATGAGCAGTACTTC.

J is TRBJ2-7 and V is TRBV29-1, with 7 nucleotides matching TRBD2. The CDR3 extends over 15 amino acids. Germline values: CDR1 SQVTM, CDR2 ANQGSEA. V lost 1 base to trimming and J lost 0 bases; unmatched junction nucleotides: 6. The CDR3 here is CSVEGAAGSSYEQYF. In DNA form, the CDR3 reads TGCAGCGTTGAAGGCGCAGCGGGGAGCTCCTACGAGCAGTACTTC.

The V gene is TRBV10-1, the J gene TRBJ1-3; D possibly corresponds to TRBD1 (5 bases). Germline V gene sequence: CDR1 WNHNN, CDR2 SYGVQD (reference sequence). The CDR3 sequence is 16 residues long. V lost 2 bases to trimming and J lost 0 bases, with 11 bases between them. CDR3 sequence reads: CASSEPGLSSGNTIYF. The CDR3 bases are TGCGCCAGCAGTGAGCCGGGACTGAGCTCTGGAAACACCATATATTTT.

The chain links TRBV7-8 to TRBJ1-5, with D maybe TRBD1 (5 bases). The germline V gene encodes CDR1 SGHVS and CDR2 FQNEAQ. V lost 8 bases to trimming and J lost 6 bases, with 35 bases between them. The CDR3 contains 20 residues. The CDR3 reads CASPPVYLILQAGPVQPQHF. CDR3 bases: TGTGCCAGCCCCCCGGTCTACTTAATATTGCAGGCAGGGCCAGTTCAGCCCCAGCATTTT. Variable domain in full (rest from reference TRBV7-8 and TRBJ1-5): GAGVSQSPRYKVAKRGQDVALRCDPISGHVSLFWYQQALGQGPEFLTYFQNEAQLDKSGLPSDRFFAERPEGSVSTLKIQRTQQEDSAVYLCASPPVYLILQAGPVQPQHFGDGTRLSIL.

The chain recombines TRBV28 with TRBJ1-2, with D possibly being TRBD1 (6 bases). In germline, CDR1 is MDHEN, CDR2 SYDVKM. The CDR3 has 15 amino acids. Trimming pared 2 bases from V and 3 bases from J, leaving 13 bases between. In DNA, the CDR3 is TGTGCCAGCAGTTTAGGGGGGGGCTGGGACTATGGCTACACCTTC. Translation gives CASSLGGGWDYGYTF.

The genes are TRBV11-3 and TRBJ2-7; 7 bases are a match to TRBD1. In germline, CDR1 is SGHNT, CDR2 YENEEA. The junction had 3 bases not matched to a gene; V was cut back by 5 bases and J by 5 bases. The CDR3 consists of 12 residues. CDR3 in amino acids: CASSRDRDEQYF. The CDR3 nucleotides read TGTGCCAGCAGCAGAGACAGGGACGAGCAGTACTTC.

CDR3 sequence reads: CARIRVITEKLFF. CDR3 in DNA: TGTGCCAGAATCAGGGTTATTACGGAAAAACTGTTTTTT. The genes are TRBV9 and TRBJ1-4; the D gene is possibly TRBD1 (5 bases). Germline loops: CDR1 SGDLS, CDR2 YYNGEE. CDR3 length: 13 residues. V was cut by 8 bases and J by 8 bases, with 16 bases left in between.

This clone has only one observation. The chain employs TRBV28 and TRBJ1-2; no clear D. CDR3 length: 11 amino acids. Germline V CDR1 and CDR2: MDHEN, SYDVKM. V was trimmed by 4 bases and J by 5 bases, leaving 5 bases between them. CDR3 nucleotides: TGTGCCAGCAGTTCCTTTTATGGCTACACCTTC. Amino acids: CASSSFYGYTF.

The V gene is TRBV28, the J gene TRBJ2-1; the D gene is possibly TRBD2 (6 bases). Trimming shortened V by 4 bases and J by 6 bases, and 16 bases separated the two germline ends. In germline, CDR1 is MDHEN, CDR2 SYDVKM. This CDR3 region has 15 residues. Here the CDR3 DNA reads TGTGCCAGCAGTTCTCCCGGGACTTCTGGCAATGAGCAGTTCTTC. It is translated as CASSSPGTSGNEQFF.